This is a list of T cell receptor beta chains from one sample in a study of cytomegalovirus exposure and HLA in healthy donors. Sequencing was performed with immunoSEQ multiplex PCR; in TCRdb, only in-frame clones are kept and a portion is missing. Among approximately 230,000 clones listed, roughly 87% were seen once. The sample comprised PBMCs. The origin of the receptors is a young man in good health and CMV-seropositive. CDR3s include the opening cysteine and the closing phenylalanine or tryptophan. The D gene is left open where the match is weak. Part of the rows lack a size; the others show once, few, many or a class for expanded clones.

TGTGCCATCAGTGAGCGCCGGGACAGGGGCGACGAGCAGTACTTC,CAISERRDRGDEQYF,TRBD1,TRBV10-3,TRBJ2-7,once
TGCGCCAGCAGCCAAATTGGTCGCAGGGCCACAGATACGCAGTATTTT,CASSQIGRRATDTQYF,.,TRBV5-1,TRBJ2-3,.
TGTGCCAGCAGCTTCGGACAGGGAAGTGGCTACACCTTC,CASSFGQGSGYTF,TRBD1,TRBV5-6,TRBJ1-2,.
TGCGCCAGCAGGGTACGGGTATCTGGGGAGCAGTACTTC,CASRVRVSGEQYF,.,TRBV5-1,TRBJ2-7,.
TGTGCCAGCAGCATCGGACAGGGGGCGACCGGGGAGCTGTTTTTT,CASSIGQGATGELFF,TRBD1,TRBV7-9,TRBJ2-2,.
TGCAGTGCATGGAGCGTGTATGAGCAGTTCTTC,CSAWSVYEQFF,.,TRBV20-1,TRBJ2-1,.
TGTGCCAGCAGCTTGGCGGGAGGGGGTGAGCAGTTCTTC,CASSLAGGGEQFF,TRBD2,TRBV7-6,TRBJ2-1,.
TGTGCCAGCAGTTTCTGGGCTGGGGGAGATACGCAGTATTTT,CASSFWAGGDTQYF,.,TRBV27,TRBJ2-3,.
TGCGCCAGCAGCGAAGAAGGGACTGAAGCTTTCTTT,CASSEEGTEAFF,.,TRBV5-1,TRBJ1-1,.
TGTGCCAGCAGCGTAAAGGGGGATCGGTATGGCTACACCTTC,CASSVKGDRYGYTF,.,TRBV5-4,TRBJ1-2,.
TGTGCCAGCAGTGAAATCAGGGGCACTGAAGCTTTCTTT,CASSEIRGTEAFF,.,TRBV6-1,TRBJ1-1,.
TGTGCCAGCAGCTTATACCCTAGGGTTGAGCAGTTCTTC,CASSLYPRVEQFF,.,TRBV11-3,TRBJ2-1,.
TGTGCCAGCAGGAAGGTGGGACAGGGGTATCAGCCCCAGCATTTT,CASRKVGQGYQPQHF,TRBD1,TRBV28,TRBJ1-5,.
TGTGCCAGCAGCGTAGTTGGGGGGCCCCAGCATTTT,CASSVVGGPQHF,.,TRBV9,TRBJ1-5,.
TGTGCCAGCAGCCCAGGGGGTTCGGGACTAGCGGGTTACAATGAGCAGTTCTTC,CASSPGGSGLAGYNEQFF,TRBD2,TRBV5-4,TRBJ2-1,.
TGTGCCAGCAGCTTGGTACTGGCCCCCAATGAGCAGTTCTTC,CASSLVLAPNEQFF,.,TRBV5-4,TRBJ2-1,.
TGCAGTGCGGACGGAGGGACTGAAGCTTTCTTT,CSADGGTEAFF,.,TRBV20-1,TRBJ1-1,.
TGTGCGTGGGCAGTTAGTTTGAACACTGAAGCTTTCTTT,CAWAVSLNTEAFF,.,TRBV30,TRBJ1-1,.
TGCAGCGTTGGCCCGGGACAGGGAGTCCGCGAGCAGTACTTC,CSVGPGQGVREQYF,TRBD1,TRBV29-1,TRBJ2-7,.
TGTGCCAGCAGTAGGACACCAAGGAGCTCCTACGAGCAGTACTTC,CASSRTPRSSYEQYF,.,TRBV6-5,TRBJ2-7,once
TGTGCCAGCAGTTCCGCTGCGGAGGCAGCTATGTCTGAAGCTTTCTTT,CASSSAAEAAMSEAFF,.,TRBV6-6,TRBJ1-1,.
TGTGCCAGCAGTCTCCTTCCCGGAGACACCATATATTTT,CASSLLPGDTIYF,.,TRBV11-3,TRBJ1-3,.
TGTGCCTGGACCCCAGGGCTAACTGAAGCTTTCTTT,CAWTPGLTEAFF,.,TRBV30,TRBJ1-1,.
TGTGCCAGTAGCAAGGTGAAAGGTTATGGCTACACCTTC,CASSKVKGYGYTF,.,TRBV19,TRBJ1-2,few
TGTGCCAGTAGTATCGAAGGGACTTCCTACGAGCAGTACTTC,CASSIEGTSYEQYF,.,TRBV19,TRBJ2-7,.
TGTGCCAGCAGCGTCCTCCCGAGGGAGCAGTTCTTC,CASSVLPREQFF,.,TRBV9,TRBJ2-1,.
TGTGCCAGCAGTTACGCGGGACTAGCAGAAAATGAGCAGTTCTTC,CASSYAGLAENEQFF,TRBD2,TRBV6-5,TRBJ2-1,.
TGTGCCAGCAGTCTAACTAGCGGGAGCCCCCTTAAGAGCACAGATACGCAGTATTTT,CASSLTSGSPLKSTDTQYF,TRBD2,TRBV27,TRBJ2-3,.
TGCGCCAGCAGCATGGGACAGTTCAACACTGAAGCTTTCTTT,CASSMGQFNTEAFF,TRBD1,TRBV4-3,TRBJ1-1,.
TGTGCCAGCAGTTTATGGTTCGGGACAGGGGGCGCTCCGAACTATGGCTACACCTTC,CASSLWFGTGGAPNYGYTF,TRBD1,TRBV28,TRBJ1-2,.
TGCGCCAGCAGCCTGGGACAGGGTAATGGCTACACCTTC,CASSLGQGNGYTF,TRBD1,TRBV5-1,TRBJ1-2,.
TGTGCCAGCAGCCCCCCCGGGGTAGCGGGAGTTAAATGGCAGTACTTC,CASSPPGVAGVKWQYF,TRBD2,TRBV9,TRBJ2-7,.
TGCAGCGTGAGAGCAGGGGGATCGGGCACTGAAGCTTTCTTT,CSVRAGGSGTEAFF,TRBD1,TRBV29-1,TRBJ1-1,.
TGTGCCAGCAGCTTGGTCCACAGGCCCGGGGAGCTGTTTTTT,CASSLVHRPGELFF,.,TRBV5-4,TRBJ2-2,.
TGTGCCAGCAGTGAAGAAACAGCCACCTTCTCCGAGCAGTACTTC,CASSEETATFSEQYF,.,TRBV2,TRBJ2-7,.
TGCAGCGTAACAGGTAGCTCCTACGAGCAGTACTTC,CSVTGSSYEQYF,.,TRBV29-1,TRBJ2-7,.
TGTGCCAGCAGTGGACTAGCGGGAGCAGGCCTCGATGAGCAGTTCTTC,CASSGLAGAGLDEQFF,TRBD2,TRBV6-1,TRBJ2-1,.
TGTGCCAGCAGCCGTGACAGGTTCGCGAACACCGGGGAGCTGTTTTTT,CASSRDRFANTGELFF,.,TRBV7-9,TRBJ2-2,once
TGTGCCATCAGTGAGTCACTGTACCCGGTCGGAGGCACTGAAGCTTTCTTT,CAISESLYPVGGTEAFF,.,TRBV10-3,TRBJ1-1,.
TGCAGCGTTGAAGACTTAAATTGGGGGACTGCCTCTGAGCAGTTCTTC,CSVEDLNWGTASEQFF,.,TRBV29-1,TRBJ2-1,.
TGTGCCAGCAGTGCCTCGGAGCCGGGAGAGCAGTTCTTC,CASSASEPGEQFF,.,TRBV27,TRBJ2-1,.
TGTGCCAGCAGCCACCCAAGTTCTGGAAACACCATATATTTT,CASSHPSSGNTIYF,.,TRBV28,TRBJ1-3,.
TGTGCCAGTAGTTGGGACAGGGACACTGAAGCTTTCTTT,CASSWDRDTEAFF,TRBD1,TRBV19,TRBJ1-1,.
TGTGCCAGCAGTGATACAGGGGACACTGAAGCTTTCTTT,CASSDTGDTEAFF,TRBD1,TRBV2,TRBJ1-1,.
TGTGCCAGCTCAACCGGGACTCCCGCCCCCGAGCAGTACTTC,CASSTGTPAPEQYF,.,TRBV18,TRBJ2-7,.